Shown below are 12 T cell receptor beta chains from a single sample sequenced in a study of a mutant IDH1 vaccine in newly diagnosed glioma. These TCRs are of unknown antigen specificity. TCRdb keeps only in-frame clones here, not all; method: immunoSEQ multiplex PCR. This sample yields around 32,000 clones, of which around 84% are seen a single time; around 7% belongs to the top ten. Time point described: week 35, safety follow-up. One vaccine dose held 300 ug of mutant IDH1 20-mer peptide and came with topical imiquimod. The input for sequencing was PBMCs, taken from a glioma patient whose treatment included an IDH1 peptide vaccine. These receptors were obtained from a woman younger than 30 with glioma.

Concerning this clone itself: Here the CDR3 omits its conserved ending phenylalanine or tryptophan, so a read error is the likely source. The limits of the CDR3 on the DNA are not certain, so only TCRdb's listed CDR3 is given. V gene TRBV6-1 combines with J gene TRBJ1-2; the D call in the table, TRBD1, was not verified against the DNA. The germline CDR1 and CDR2 sequences are MNHNS and SASEGT. The CDR3 has 11 amino acids, counting both end residues. This CDR3 reads CASAWTGPLFI.

This chain joins TRBV11-3 and TRBJ2-2; D is tentatively TRBD1 or TRBD2 (5 bases each). The V and J ends lost 4 bases and 6 bases respectively, with 12 bases between them. The CDR3 has 14 residues. In germline, CDR1 is SGHNT, CDR2 YENEEA. CDR3 protein: CASSSGTPPGELFF. The CDR3 nucleotides read TGTGCCAGCAGCTCAGGGACCCCGCCCGGGGAGCTGTTTTTT.

The V and J genes are TRBV27 and TRBJ1-1, with D possibly being TRBD1 (5 bases). V was clipped by 0 bases and J by 1 base, with 9 bases between them. Per the germline V gene, CDR1 is MNHEY and CDR2 is SMNVEV (reference sequence). CDR3 length: 15 amino acids. The CDR3 DNA sequence: TGTGCCAGCAGTTTATCGAGGGGACCGAACACTGAAGCTTTCTTT. Translated, it gives CASSLSRGPNTEAFF.

By share, this clone counts as medium-sized. The chain employs TRBV6-4 and TRBJ2-1; the match to TRBD2 covers 10 bases. Germline V CDR1 and CDR2: MRHNA, SNTAGT. The V gene end was trimmed by 3 bases and the J gene end by 5 bases; junction bases not matched to a gene: 4. The CDR3 consists of 15 residues. The CDR3 DNA follows: TGTGCCAGCAGTGAGAGAGCGGGGGGGAACAATGAGCAGTTCTTC. It specifies CASSERAGGNNEQFF.

As concerns this clone: A read error may produce the germline difference seen at one junction end. This sequence joins TRBV5-6 and TRBJ2-3; D gene uncertain. This CDR3 spans 13 amino acids. In germline, CDR1 is SGHDT, CDR2 YYEEEE. The CDR3 sequence is CATSYTSTDTQYF. The CDR3 nucleotides are TGTGCCACCAGCTACACTAGCACAGATACGCAGTATTTT.

The chain joins TRBV7-9 to TRBJ1-2; possibly TRBD1 for D (6 bases). The CDR3 is 16 amino acids. The V gene's germline CDR1 is SEHNR and CDR2 FQNEAQ (reference sequence). V was clipped by 1 base and J by 8 bases, with 20 bases between them. In DNA, the CDR3 is TGTGCCAGCAGCTTAGGGGTCCCCAGGGGAACTAGCGGCTACACCTTC. Amino acids: CASSLGVPRGTSGYTF.

V usage is TRBV29-1 and J usage is TRBJ2-2; 7 bases are shared with TRBD1. V lost 6 bases and J lost 6; bases outside the gene matches: 7. The germline V gene has CDR1 SQVTM and CDR2 ANQGSEA. CDR3 length: 13 amino acids. This chain's CDR3 is CSVHDRDPGELFF. The CDR3 nucleotides read TGCAGCGTGCACGACAGGGATCCCGGGGAGCTGTTTTTT.

The rearrangement uses TRBV5-8 and TRBJ1-3, with D uncertain. Trimming stripped 0 bases from V and 2 bases from J, with 9 bases between. Germline loops: CDR1 SGHTS, CDR2 YDEGEE. The CDR3 spans 15 residues. The CDR3 region is CASSLEGSPGNTIYF. The CDR3 DNA reads as TGTGCCAGCAGCTTGGAGGGCAGCCCTGGAAACACCATATATTTT. Supplemented by reference TRBV5-8 and TRBJ1-3, the full variable domain reads EAGVTQSPTHLIKTRGQQATLRCSPISGHTSVYWYQQALGLGLQFLLWYDEGEERNRGNFPPRFSGRQFPNYSSELNVNALELEDSALYLCASSLEGSPGNTIYFGEGSWLTVV.

This clone was recorded a few times. The rearrangement joins TRBV27 to TRBJ1-5; no clear D gene. This CDR3 is 14 amino acids long. The ends were cut back, 0 bases at V and 10 bases at J, with 13 bases in the middle. Germline lookup yields CDR1 MNHEY and CDR2 SMNVEV (reference sequence). CDR3 nucleotide sequence: TGTGCCAGCAGTTTATCTCTTAACGTTAGCCCCCAGCATTTT. It is translated as CASSLSLNVSPQHF.

Only a few counts were recorded for this clone. This rearrangement joins TRBV18 to TRBJ1-1, with D hard to call. The CDR3 is 13 amino acids. Germline V gene sequence: CDR1 KGHSH, CDR2 LQKENI. Deletions cut 3 bases from V and 2 bases from J, with 7 bases between. CDR3 nucleotides: TGTGCCAGCTCACCGGGCGGAAACACTGAAGCTTTCTTT. Translating gives CASSPGGNTEAFF.

The chain couples TRBV7-9 to TRBJ2-7; D gene ambiguous. V gave up 6 bases and J gave up 5 bases, with 8 bases separating them. CDR1 and CDR2 (germline): SEHNR, FQNEAQ (reference sequence). The CDR3 contains 11 residues. In DNA form, the CDR3 reads TGTGCCAGCAGGGTAGCTGACGAGCAGTACTTC. It is translated as CASRVADEQYF.

The rearrangement uses TRBV11-2 and TRBJ1-2, with 7 bases that match TRBD1. V was pared by 1 base and J by 0 bases, with 11 bases of the junction left unmatched. Germline V lookup: CDR1 SGHAT, CDR2 FQNNGV. The CDR3 runs to 18 residues. CDR3 DNA sequence: TGTGCCAGCAGCTTAGTTATGCGGCAGGGGGGTTCTAACTATGGCTACACCTTC. Translating it yields CASSLVMRQGGSNYGYTF.